This TCR beta chain was observed in a study of OX40 agonist ivuxolimab in advanced cancers. General study points: On average, CD8+ T cells had more expanded clones than CD4+.

As for this clone: Its cognate antigen is unknown.

Generated by immunoSEQ multiplex PCR, the TCRdb table keeps only in-frame clones and is missing some. There are some 85,000 clones in the sample; nearly 90% occur only once, and more than 0.6% lies in the top ten. Patients were ineligible given autoimmune disease history or systemic immunosuppression. V lost 5 bases and J lost 6, with 11 bases in between. The CDR3 extends over 13 amino acids. Germline V lookup: CDR1 SNHLY, CDR2 FYNNEI. The sequence was obtained from an adult with an advanced solid tumor such as melanoma, head and neck, liver or kidney cancer. The sample consisted of CD4+ or CD8+ T cells sorted from blood, taken in a trial of the OX40 agonist ivuxolimab. V and J are TRBV2 and TRBJ2-1; D is possibly TRBD1 (6 bases). Here the CDR3 DNA reads TGTGCCAGCAGTAGACAGGTCCCCAATGAGCAGTTCTTC. This gives the protein CASSRQVPNEQFF.